The subject of this entry is one T cell receptor beta chain. Its antigen is undetermined. The sample comes from a study of T cells in localized non-small cell lung cancer. Study-level points and caveats: Peak T cell clonality was found in uninvolved adjacent lung, exceeding tumor.

Here immunoSEQ multiplex PCR was the method, and the copy in TCRdb shows in-frame clones only, minus some. The repertoire holds 40,000 or so clones, with around 86% as singletons. The receptor was derived from a man aged 35 to 70 with stage I lung adenocarcinoma. The input for sequencing was peripheral blood, taken before any cancer treatment.

CDR3 in amino acids: CSGQRNYGYTF. For the CDR3, the DNA is TGCAGCGGACAGCGTAACTATGGCTACACCTTC. This chain connects TRBV20-1 to TRBJ1-2; possibly TRBD1 for D (6 bases). This CDR3 region has 11 residues. Germline V lookup: CDR1 DFQATT, CDR2 SNEGSKA (reference sequence).